The TCR beta chain under discussion was sequenced for a study of blood T cell repertoires in COVID-19. Study overall: The United States, Italy and Spain were the sources of the acute and convalescent COVID-19 samples.

The method was immunoSEQ multiplex PCR; TCRdb's version includes in-frame clones alone and lacks a portion of them. The sample shows some 100,000 clones, 80% to 90% of them seen only once. CDR1 is LNHDA, CDR2 SQIVND, per germline (reference sequence). Losses at the gene ends were 5 bases for V and 1 base for J; bases not matched to a gene: 8. This CDR3 contains 19 residues. The sequenced material came from PBMCs or T cells enriched from blood (not recorded which). The V call is TRBV19, the J call TRBJ2-6; 13 nucleotides line up with TRBD2. This sequence originates from a woman between 50 and 59 years old who had recovered from COVID-19. For the CDR3, the DNA is TGTGCCAGTAGTCTTCGGACTAGCGGGAGCTCGTCTGGGGCCAACGTCCTGACTTTC. Protein product: CASSLRTSGSSSGANVLTF.